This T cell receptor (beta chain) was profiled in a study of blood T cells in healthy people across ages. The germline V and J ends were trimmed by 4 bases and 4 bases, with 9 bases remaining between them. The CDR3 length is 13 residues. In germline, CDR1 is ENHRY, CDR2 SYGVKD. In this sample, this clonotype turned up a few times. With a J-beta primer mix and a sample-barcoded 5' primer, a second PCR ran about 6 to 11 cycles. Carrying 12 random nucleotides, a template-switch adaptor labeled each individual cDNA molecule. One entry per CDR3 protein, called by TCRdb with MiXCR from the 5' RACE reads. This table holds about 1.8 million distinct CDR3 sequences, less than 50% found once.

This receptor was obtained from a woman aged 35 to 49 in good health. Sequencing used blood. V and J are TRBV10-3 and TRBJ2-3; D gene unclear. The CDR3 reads CAISGGVPDTQYF. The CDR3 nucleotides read TGTGCCATCAGTGGTGGGGTCCCAGATACGCAGTATTTT.